The TCR beta chain described here comes from a study of T cells expressing NK-cell markers. Study context: Source material for TCR beta repertoires consisted of sorted CD3+CD56+NKG2C+, CD3+CD56+NKG2C- and CD3+CD56-NKG2C+ T cells. Study-wide results and caveats: NKG2C+ dominant clonotype frequencies in five or six donors were roughly 1.0-7.5% of CD8+ T cells. Among several donors, these clonotypes also ranked first in the CD3+CD56-NKG2C+ fraction.

Synthesis of TCR beta cDNA relied on 5'RACE template switching carrying UMIs. TCRdb re-analyzed the 5' RACE reads; it lists each CDR3 protein once, without DNA. The sample totals 200,000 to 300,000 distinct CDR3 sequences. The CDR3 runs 13 residues. With regard to this clonotype: Its matching antigen is unknown.

This clonotype was sampled from a man between 18 and 29 years old in good health. Sequenced material: blood T cells: a sorted CD56 or NKG2C T cell subset, CD4+ or CD8+ T cells, or bulk PBMC T cells (not recorded which). This chain uses TRBV12-3 or TRBV12-4 with TRBJ1-2; TCRdb selects TRBD1, and the lack of DNA leaves this call unchecked. The CDR3 loop reads CASRAGTENGYTF.